Detailed here is one T cell receptor beta chain. Antigen: not known. The data belong to a study of shared clonotypes between healthy human individuals. Overall study findings and caveats: Specimens sampled were limited to blood, with tissue repertoires likely differing. The represented genetic and exposure-history diversity was limited by the small number of donors.

Naive CD8 cells, CD45RO-negative and positively selected for CCR7, excluded terminally differentiated effector memory CD45RA+ cells. Replicate PCRs run on sorted subsets employed roughly 180 ng DNA, tens of thousands of T cell genomes. The data were produced by immunoSEQ multiplex PCR, yet TCRdb's version contains in-frame clones alone and is incomplete. The sample yields millions of clones, roughly 91% seen once. This CDR3 is 14 amino acids long. Looked up from germline, CDR1 is SGDLS and CDR2 is YYNGEE. The germline V and J ends were trimmed by 3 bases and 3 bases, with 13 bases remaining between them.

Source material: naive CD8+ T cells from PBMCs. This sequence was found in a man younger than 30 in good health. Some clones in this sample may be carry-over from other donors' samples. The chain joins TRBV9 to TRBJ2-7; D could derive from TRBD1 or TRBD2 (6 bases each). CDR3 in amino acids: CASSAGGRSYEQYF. Here the CDR3 DNA reads TGTGCCAGCAGCGCTGGGGGGCGAAGCTACGAGCAGTACTTC.